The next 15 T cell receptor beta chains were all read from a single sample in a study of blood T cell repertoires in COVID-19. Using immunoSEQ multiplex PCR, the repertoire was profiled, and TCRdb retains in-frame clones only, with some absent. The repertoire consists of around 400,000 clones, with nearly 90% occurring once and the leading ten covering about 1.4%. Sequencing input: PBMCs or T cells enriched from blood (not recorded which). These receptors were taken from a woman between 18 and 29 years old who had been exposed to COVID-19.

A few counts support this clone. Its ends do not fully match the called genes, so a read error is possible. In DNA form, the CDR3 reads TGTGCCAGCAACTTACAGGGGTCTGGCTACACCTTC. It translates to CASNLQGSGYTF. The chain links TRBV7-2 to TRBJ1-2; 7 bases fit TRBD1. The CDR3 is made up of 12 amino acids. In germline, CDR1 is SGHTA, CDR2 FQGNSA.

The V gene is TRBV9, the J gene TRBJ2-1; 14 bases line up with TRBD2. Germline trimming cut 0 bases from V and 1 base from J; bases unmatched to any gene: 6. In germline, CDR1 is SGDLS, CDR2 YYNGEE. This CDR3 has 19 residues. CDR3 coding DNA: TGTGCCAGCAGCGTAGGAGGGACTAGCGGGAGTAGGTCCTACAATGAGCAGTTCTTC. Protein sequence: CASSVGGTSGSRSYNEQFF.

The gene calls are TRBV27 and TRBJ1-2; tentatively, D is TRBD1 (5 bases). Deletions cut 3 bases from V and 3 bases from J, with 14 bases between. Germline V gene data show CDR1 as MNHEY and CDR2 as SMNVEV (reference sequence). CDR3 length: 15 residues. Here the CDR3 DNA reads TGTGCCAGCAGTTTTGGACAAGCATACGACTATGGCTACACCTTC. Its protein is CASSFGQAYDYGYTF.

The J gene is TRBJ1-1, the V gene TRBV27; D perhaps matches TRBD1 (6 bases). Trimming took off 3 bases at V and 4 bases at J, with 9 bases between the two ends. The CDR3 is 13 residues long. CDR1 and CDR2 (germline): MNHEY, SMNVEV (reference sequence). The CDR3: CASSFSRGTEAFF. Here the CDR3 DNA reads TGTGCCAGCAGTTTCAGCAGGGGCACTGAAGCTTTCTTT.

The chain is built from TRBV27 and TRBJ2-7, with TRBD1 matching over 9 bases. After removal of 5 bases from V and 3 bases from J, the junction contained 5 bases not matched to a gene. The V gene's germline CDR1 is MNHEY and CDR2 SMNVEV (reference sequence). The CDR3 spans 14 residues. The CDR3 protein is CASSPGTGLYEQYF. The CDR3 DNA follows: TGTGCCAGCAGTCCTGGGACAGGGCTCTACGAGCAGTACTTC.

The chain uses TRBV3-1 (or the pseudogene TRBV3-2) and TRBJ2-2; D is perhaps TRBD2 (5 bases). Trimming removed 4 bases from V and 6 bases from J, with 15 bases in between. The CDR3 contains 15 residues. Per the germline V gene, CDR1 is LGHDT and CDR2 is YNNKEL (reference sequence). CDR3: CASSPFWTSSGELFF. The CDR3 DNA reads TGTGCCAGCAGCCCGTTCTGGACTTCCTCCGGGGAGCTGTTTTTT.

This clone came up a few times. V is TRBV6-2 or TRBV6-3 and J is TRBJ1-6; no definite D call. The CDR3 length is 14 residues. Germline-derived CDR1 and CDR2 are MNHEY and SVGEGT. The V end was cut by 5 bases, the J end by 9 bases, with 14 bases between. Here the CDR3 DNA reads TGTGCCAGCAGTGACCAGGTATCCTCTTCACCCCTCCACTTT. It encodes CASSDQVSSSPLHF.

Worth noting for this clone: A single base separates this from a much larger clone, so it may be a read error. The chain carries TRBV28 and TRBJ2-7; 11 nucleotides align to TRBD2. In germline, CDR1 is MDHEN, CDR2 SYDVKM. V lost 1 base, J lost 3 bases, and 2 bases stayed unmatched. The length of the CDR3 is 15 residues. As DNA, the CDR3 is TGTGCCAGCAGTTTATTAGCGGGGGGGGGCTACGAGCAGTACTTC. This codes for CASSLLAGGGYEQYF.

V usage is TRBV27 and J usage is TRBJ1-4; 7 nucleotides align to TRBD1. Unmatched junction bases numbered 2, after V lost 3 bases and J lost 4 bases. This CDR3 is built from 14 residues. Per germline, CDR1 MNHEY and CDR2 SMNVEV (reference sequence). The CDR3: CASSFWDSNEKLFF. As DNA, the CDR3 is TGTGCCAGCAGTTTCTGGGACAGTAATGAAAAACTGTTTTTT.

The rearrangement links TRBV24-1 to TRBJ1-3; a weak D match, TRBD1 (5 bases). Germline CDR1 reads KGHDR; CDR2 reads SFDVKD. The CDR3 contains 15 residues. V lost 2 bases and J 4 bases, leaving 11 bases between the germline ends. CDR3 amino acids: CATSDSGTGGNTIYF. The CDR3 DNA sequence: TGTGCCACCAGTGATTCGGGGACTGGAGGAAACACCATATATTTT.

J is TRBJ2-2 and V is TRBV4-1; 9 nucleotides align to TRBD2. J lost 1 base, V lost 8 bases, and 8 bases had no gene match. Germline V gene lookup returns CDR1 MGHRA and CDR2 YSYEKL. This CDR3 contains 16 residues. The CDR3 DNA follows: TGCGCCAGCTCGCGGGAGGGGGTGAAGAACACCGGGGAGCTGTTTTTT. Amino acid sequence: CASSREGVKNTGELFF.

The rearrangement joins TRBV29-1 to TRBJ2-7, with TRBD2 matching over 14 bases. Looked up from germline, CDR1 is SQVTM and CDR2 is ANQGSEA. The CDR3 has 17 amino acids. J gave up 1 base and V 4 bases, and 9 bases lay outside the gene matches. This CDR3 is CSVGGPGLAGESYEQYF. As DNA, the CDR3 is TGCAGCGTTGGGGGACCGGGACTAGCGGGAGAGTCCTACGAGCAGTACTTC.

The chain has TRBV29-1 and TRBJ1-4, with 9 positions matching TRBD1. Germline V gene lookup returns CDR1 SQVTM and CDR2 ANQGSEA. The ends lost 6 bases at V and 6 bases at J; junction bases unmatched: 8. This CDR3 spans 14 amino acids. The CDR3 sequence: CSVKGTGFYEKLFF. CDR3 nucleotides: TGCAGCGTAAAGGGGACAGGGTTTTATGAAAAACTGTTTTTT.

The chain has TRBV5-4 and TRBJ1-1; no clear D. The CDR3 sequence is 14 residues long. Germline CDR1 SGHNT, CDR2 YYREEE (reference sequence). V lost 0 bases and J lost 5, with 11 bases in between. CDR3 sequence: CASSLDDSKTEAFF. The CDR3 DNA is TGTGCCAGCAGCTTGGACGATAGTAAGACTGAAGCTTTCTTT.

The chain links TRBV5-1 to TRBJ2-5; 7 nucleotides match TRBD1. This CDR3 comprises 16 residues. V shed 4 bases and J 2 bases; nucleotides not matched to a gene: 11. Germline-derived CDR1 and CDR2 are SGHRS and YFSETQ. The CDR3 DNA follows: TGCGCCAGCAGCCCACCGACAGGGAAATATCAAGAGACCCAGTACTTC. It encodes CASSPPTGKYQETQYF. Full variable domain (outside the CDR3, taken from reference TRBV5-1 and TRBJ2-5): KAGVTQTPRYLIKTRGQQVTLSCSPISGHRSVSWYQQTPGQGLQFLFEYFSETQRNKGNFPGRFSGRQFSNSRSEMNVSTLELGDSALYLCASSPPTGKYQETQYFGPGTRLLVL.